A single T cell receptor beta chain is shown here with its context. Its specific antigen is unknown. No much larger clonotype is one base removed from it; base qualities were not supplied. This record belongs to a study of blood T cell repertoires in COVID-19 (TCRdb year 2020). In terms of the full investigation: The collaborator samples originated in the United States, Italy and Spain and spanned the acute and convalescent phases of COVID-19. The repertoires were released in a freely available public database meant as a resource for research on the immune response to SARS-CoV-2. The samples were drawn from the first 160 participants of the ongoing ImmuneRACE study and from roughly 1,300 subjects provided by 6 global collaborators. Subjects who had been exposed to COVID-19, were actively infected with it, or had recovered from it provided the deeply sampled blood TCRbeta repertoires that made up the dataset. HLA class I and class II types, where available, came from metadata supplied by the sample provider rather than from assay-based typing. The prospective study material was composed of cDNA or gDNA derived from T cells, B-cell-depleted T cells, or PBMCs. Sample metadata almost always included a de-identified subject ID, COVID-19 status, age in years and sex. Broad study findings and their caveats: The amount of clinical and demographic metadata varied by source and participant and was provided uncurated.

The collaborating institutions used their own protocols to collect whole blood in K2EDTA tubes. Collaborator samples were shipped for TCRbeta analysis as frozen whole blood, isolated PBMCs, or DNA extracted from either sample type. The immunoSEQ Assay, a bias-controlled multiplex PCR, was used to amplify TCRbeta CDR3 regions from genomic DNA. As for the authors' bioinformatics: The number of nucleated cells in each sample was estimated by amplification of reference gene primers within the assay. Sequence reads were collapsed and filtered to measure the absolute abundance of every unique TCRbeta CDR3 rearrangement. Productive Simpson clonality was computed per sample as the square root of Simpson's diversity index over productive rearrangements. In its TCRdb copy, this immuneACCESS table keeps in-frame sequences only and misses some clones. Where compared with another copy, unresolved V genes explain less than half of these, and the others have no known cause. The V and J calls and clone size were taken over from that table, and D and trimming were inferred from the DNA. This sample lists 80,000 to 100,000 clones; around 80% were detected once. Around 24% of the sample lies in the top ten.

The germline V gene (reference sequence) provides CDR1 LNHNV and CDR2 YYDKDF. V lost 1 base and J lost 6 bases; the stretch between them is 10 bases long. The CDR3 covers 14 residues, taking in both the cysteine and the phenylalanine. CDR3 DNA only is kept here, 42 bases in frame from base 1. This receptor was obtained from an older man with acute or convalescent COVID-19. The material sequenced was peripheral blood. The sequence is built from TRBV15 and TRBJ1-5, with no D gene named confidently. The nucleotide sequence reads TGTGCCACCAGCAGAGGGGGTGCGGGTCAGCCCCAGCATTTT. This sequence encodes CATSRGGAGQPQHF.